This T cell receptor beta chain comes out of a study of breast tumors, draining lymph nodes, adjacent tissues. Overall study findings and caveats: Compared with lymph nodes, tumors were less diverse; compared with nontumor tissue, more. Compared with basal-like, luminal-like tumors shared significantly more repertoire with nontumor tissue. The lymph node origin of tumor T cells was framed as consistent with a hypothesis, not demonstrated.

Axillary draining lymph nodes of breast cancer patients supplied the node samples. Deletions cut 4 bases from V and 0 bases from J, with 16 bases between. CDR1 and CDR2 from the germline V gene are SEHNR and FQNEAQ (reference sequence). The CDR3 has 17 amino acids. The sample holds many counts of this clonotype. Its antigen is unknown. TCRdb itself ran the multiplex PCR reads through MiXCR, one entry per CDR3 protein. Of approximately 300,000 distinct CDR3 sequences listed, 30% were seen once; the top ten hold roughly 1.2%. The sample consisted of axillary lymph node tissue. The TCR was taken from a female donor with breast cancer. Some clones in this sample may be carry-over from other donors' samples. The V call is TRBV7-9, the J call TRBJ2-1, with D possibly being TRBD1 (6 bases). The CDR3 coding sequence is TGTGCCAGCAGCTCTGCCGCAACAGGGAGCTCCTACAATGAGCAGTTCTTC. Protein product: CASSSAATGSSYNEQFF.